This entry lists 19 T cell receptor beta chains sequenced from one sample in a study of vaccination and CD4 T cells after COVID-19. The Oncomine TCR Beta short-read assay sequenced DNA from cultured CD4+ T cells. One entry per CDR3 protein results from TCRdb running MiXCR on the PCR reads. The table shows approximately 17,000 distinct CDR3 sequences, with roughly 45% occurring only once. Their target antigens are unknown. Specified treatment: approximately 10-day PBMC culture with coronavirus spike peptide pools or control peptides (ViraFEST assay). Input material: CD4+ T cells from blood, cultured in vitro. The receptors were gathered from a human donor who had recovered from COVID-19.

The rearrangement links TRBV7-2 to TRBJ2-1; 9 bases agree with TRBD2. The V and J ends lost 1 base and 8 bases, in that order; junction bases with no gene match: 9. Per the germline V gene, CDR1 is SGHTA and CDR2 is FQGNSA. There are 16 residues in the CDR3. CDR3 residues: CASSLVGAGGLDEQFF. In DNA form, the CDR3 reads TGTGCCAGCAGCTTAGTGGGAGCGGGAGGTTTGGATGAGCAGTTCTTC.

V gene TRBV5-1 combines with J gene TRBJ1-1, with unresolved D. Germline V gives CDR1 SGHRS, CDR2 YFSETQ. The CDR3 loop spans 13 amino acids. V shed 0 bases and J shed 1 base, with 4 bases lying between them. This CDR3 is CASSLERNTEAFF. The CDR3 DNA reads TGCGCCAGCAGCTTGGAGCGGAACACTGAAGCTTTCTTT.

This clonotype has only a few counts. The CDR3, as DNA: TGCAGTGCGGGGGGGAGGGCGTTGGATACGCAGTATTTT. Residues: CSAGGRALDTQYF. The chain joins TRBV20-1 to TRBJ2-3; 7 bases line up with TRBD2. V was clipped by 6 bases and J by 6 bases; unmatched bases: 9. Germline CDR1 DFQATT, CDR2 SNEGSKA (reference sequence). The CDR3 totals 13 residues.

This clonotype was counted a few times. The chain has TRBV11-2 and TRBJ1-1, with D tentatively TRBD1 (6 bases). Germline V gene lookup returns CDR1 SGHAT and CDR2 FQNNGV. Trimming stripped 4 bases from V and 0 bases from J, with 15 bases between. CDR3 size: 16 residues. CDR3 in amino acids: CASSSIRGGMNTEAFF. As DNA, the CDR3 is TGTGCCAGCAGCTCAATTAGGGGGGGGATGAACACTGAAGCTTTCTTT.

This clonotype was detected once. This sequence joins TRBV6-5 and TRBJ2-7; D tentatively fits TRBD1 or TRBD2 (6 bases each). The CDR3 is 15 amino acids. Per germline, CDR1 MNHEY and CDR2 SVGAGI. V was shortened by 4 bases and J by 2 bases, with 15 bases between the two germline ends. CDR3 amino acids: CASSLTGTGAYEQYF. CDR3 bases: TGTGCCAGCAGTTTGACAGGCACGGGGGCCTACGAGCAGTACTTC.

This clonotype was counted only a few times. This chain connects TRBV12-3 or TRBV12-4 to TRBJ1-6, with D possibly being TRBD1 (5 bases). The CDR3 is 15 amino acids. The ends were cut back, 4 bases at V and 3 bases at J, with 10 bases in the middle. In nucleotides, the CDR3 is TGTGCCAGCAGTTCAGAGGGGAGCTATAATTCACCCCTCCACTTT. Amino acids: CASSSEGSYNSPLHF.

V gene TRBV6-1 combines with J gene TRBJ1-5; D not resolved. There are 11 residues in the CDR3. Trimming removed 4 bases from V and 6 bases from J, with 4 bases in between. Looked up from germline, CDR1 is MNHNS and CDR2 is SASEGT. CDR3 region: CASSGAQPQHF. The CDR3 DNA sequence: TGTGCCAGCAGTGGGGCTCAGCCCCAGCATTTT.

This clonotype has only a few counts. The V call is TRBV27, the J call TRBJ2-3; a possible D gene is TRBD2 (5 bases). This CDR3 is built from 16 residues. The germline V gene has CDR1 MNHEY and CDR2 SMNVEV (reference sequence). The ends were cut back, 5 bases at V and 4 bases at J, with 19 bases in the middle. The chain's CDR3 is CASSPSRAWGADTQYF. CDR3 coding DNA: TGTGCCAGCAGTCCATCCCGGGCCTGGGGAGCAGATACGCAGTATTTT.

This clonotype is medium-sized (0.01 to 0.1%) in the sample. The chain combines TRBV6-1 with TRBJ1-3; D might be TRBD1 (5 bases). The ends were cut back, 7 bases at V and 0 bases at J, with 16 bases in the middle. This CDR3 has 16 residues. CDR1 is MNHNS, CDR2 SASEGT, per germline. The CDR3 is CASKMGTADSGNTIYF. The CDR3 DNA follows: TGTGCCAGCAAGATGGGGACGGCCGACTCTGGAAACACCATATATTTT.

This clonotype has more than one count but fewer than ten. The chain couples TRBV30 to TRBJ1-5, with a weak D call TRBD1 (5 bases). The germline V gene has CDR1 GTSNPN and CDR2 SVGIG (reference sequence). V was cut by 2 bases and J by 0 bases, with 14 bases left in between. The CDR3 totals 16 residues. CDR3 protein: CAWSLGWGYSNQPQHF. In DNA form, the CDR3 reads TGTGCCTGGAGTTTGGGGTGGGGCTATAGCAATCAGCCCCAGCATTTT.

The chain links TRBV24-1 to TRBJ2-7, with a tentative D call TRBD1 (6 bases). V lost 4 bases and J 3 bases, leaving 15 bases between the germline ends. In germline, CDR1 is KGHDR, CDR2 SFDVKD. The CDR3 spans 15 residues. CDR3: CATSDSRDTNYEQYF. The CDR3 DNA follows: TGTGCCACCAGTGACTCCCGGGACACCAACTACGAGCAGTACTTC.

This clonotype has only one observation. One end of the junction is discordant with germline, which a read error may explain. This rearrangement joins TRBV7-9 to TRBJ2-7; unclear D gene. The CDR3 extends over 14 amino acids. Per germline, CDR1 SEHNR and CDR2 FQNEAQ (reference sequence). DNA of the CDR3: TGTGCCAGCAGCGAACGCGGATACTCCTACGAGCAATACTTC. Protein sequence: CASSERGYSYEQYF.

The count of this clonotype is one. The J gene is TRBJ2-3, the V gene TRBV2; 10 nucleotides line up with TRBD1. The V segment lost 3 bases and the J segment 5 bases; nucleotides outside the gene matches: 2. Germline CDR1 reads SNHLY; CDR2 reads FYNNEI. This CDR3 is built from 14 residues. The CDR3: CASSDDRGQDTQYF. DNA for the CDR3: TGTGCCAGCAGTGACGACAGGGGGCAAGATACGCAGTATTTT.

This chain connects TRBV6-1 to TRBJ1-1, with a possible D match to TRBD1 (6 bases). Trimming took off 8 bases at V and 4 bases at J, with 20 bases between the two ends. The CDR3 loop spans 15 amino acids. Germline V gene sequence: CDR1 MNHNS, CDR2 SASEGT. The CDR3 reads CASLDTGRFSTEAFF. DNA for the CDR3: TGTGCCAGCCTAGATACAGGGAGGTTTAGCACTGAAGCTTTCTTT.

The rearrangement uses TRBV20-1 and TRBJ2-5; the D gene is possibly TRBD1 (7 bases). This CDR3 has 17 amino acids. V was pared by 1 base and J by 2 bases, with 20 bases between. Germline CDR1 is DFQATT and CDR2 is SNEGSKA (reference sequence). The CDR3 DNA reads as TGCAGTGCTAGAGGACCCTTTGGGCAGGGGGGACAAGAGACCCAGTACTTC. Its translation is CSARGPFGQGGQETQYF.

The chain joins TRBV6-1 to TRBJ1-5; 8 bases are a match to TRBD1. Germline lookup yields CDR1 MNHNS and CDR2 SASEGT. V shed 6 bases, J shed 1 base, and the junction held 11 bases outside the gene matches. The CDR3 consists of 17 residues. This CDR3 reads CASSPGQGRMSNQPQHF. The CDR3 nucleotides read TGTGCCAGCAGCCCCGGACAGGGCAGGATGAGCAATCAGCCCCAGCATTTT.

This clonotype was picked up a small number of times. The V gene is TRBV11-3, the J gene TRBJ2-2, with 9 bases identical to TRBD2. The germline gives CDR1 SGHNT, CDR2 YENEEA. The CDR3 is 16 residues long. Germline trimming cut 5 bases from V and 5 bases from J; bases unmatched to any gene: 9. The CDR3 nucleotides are TGTGCCAGCAGCGCCGGGACTAGCTCTATTACCGGGGAGCTGTTTTTT. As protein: CASSAGTSSITGELFF.

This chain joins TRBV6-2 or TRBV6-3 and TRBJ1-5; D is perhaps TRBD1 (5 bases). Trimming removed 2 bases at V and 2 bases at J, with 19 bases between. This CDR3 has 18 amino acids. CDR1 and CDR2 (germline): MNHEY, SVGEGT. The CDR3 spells CASSYPRSFGGGNQPQHF. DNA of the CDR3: TGTGCCAGCAGTTACCCCAGGAGTTTCGGAGGGGGCAATCAGCCCCAGCATTTT.

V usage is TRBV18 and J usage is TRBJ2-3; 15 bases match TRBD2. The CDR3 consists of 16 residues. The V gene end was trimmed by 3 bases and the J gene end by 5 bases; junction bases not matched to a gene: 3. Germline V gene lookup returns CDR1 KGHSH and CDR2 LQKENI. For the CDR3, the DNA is TGTGCCAGCTCACCTTCGGGACTAGCGGGAGGAGATACGCAGTATTTT. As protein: CASSPSGLAGGDTQYF. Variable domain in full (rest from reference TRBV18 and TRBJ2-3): NAGVMQNPRHLVRRRGQEARLRCSPMKGHSHVYWYRQLPEEGLKFMVYLQKENIIDESGMPKERFSAEFPKEGPSILRIQQVVRGDSAAYFCASSPSGLAGGDTQYFGPGTRLTVL.